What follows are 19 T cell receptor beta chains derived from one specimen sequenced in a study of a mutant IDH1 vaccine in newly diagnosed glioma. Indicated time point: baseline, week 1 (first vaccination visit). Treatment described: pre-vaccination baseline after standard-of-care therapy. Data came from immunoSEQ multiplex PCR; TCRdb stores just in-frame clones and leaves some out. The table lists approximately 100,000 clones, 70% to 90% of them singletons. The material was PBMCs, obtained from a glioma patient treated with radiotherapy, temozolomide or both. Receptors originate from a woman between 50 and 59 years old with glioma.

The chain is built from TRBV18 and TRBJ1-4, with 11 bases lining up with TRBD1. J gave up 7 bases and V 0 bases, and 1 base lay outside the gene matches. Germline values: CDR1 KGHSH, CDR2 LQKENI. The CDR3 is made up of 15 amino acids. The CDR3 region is CASSPPGTGGEKLFF. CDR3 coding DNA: TGTGCCAGCTCACCACCCGGGACAGGGGGTGAAAAACTGTTTTTT.

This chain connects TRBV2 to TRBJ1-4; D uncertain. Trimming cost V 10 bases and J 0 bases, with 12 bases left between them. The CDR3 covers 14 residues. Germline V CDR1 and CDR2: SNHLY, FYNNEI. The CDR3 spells CATQRLPTNEKLFF. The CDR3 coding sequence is TGTGCCACCCAGCGGCTGCCAACTAATGAAAAACTGTTTTTT. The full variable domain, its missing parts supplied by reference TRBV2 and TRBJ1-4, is EPEVTQTPSHQVTQMGQEVILRCVPISNHLYFYWYRQILGQKVEFLVSFYNNEISEKSEIFDDQFSVERPDGSNFTLKIRSTKLEDSAMYFCATQRLPTNEKLFFGSGTQLSVL.

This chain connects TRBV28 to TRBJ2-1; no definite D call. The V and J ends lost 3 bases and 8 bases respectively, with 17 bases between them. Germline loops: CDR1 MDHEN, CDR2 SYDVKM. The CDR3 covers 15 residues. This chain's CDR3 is CASSFEPINGYEQFF. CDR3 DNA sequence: TGTGCCAGCAGTTTCGAGCCAATTAACGGATATGAGCAGTTCTTC.

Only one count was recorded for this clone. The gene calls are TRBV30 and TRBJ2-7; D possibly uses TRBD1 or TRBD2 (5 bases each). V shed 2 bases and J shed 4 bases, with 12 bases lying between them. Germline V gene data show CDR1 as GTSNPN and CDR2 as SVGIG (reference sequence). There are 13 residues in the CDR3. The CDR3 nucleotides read TGTGCCTGGAGTATCGGGAAGGGGTACGAGCAGTACTTC. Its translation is CAWSIGKGYEQYF.

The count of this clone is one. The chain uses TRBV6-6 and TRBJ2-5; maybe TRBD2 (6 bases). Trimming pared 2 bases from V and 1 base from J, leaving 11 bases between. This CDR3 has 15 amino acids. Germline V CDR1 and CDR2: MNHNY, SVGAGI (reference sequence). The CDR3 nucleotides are TGTGCCAGCAGTTACCCGTGGGGACTCCAAGAGACCCAGTACTTC. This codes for CASSYPWGLQETQYF.

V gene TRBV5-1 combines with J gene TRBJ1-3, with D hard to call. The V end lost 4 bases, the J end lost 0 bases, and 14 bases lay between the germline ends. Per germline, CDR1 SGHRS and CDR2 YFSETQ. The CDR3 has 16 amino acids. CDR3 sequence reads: CASSPTSSSSGNTIYF. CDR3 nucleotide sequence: TGCGCCAGCAGCCCTACGTCCTCCTCCTCTGGAAACACCATATATTTT.

The chain's CDR3 is CASSYRSGRVETQYF. The CDR3 coding sequence is TGTGCCAGCAGTTACAGGAGCGGGAGGGTAGAGACCCAGTACTTC. The chain uses TRBV6-6 and TRBJ2-5; TRBD2 aligns across 10 bases. V trimming: 2 bases; J trimming: 4 bases; junction bases outside the gene matches: 4. CDR3 length: 15 amino acids. Looked up from germline, CDR1 is MNHNY and CDR2 is SVGAGI (reference sequence).

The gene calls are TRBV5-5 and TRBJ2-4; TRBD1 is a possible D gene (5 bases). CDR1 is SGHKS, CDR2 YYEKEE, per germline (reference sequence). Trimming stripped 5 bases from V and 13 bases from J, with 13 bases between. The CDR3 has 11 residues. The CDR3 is CASRFERQQYF. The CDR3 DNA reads TGTGCCAGCAGATTCGAGAGACAGCAGTACTTC.

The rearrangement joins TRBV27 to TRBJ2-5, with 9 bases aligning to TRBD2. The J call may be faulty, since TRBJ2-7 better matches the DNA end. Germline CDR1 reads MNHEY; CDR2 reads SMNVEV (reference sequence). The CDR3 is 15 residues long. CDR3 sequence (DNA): TGTGCCAGCAGTTTCGCGGCGGGAGGGCCGTACGAGCAGTACTTC. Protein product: CASSFAAGGPYEQYF.

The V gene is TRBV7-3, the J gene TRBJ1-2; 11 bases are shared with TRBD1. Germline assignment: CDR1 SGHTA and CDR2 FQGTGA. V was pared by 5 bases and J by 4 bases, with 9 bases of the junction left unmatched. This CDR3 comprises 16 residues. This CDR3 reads CASSLGQGAGSYGYTF. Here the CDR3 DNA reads TGTGCCAGCAGCCTTGGACAGGGGGCAGGAAGCTATGGCTACACCTTC.

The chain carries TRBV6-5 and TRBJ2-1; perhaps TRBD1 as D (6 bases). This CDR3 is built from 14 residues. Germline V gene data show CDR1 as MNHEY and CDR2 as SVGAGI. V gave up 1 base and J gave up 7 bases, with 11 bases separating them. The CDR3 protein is CASSYFGGRNEQFF. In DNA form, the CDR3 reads TGTGCCAGCAGTTACTTTGGGGGCAGAAATGAGCAGTTCTTC.

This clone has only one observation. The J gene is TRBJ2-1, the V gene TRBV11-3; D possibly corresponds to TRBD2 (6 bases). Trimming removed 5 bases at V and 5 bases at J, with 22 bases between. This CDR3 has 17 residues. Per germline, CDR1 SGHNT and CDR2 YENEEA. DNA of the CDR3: TGTGCCAGCAGCCCGAGAGGGGCGGGACCCCTCAACAATGAGCAGTTCTTC. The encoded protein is CASSPRGAGPLNNEQFF.

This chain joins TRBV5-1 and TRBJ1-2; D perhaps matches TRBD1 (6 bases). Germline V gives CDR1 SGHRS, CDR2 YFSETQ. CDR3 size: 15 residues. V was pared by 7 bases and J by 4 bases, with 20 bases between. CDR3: CASGDMNPFLYGYTF. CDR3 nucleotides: TGCGCCAGCGGGGACATGAACCCCTTCCTCTATGGCTACACCTTC.

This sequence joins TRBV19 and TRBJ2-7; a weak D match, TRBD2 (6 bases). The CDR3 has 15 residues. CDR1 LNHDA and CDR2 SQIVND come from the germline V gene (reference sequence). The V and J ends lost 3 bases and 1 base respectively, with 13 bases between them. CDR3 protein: CASSIYIAGSYEQYF. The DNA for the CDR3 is TGTGCCAGTAGTATCTACATCGCGGGGTCCTACGAGCAGTACTTC.

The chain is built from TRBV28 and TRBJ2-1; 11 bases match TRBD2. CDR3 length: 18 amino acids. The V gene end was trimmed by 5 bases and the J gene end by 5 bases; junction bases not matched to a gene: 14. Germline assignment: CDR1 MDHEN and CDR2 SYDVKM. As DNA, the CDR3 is TGTGCCAGCAGTCCCGGGTTTGGTAGCGGGAGGGGGGACAATGAGCAGTTCTTC. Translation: CASSPGFGSGRGDNEQFF.

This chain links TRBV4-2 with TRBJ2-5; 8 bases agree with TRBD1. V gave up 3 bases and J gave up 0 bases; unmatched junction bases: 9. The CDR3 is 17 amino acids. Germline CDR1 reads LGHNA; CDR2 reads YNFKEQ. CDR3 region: CASSHLGQGRYQETQYF. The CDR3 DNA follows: TGTGCCAGCAGCCATCTCGGACAGGGACGGTACCAAGAGACCCAGTACTTC.

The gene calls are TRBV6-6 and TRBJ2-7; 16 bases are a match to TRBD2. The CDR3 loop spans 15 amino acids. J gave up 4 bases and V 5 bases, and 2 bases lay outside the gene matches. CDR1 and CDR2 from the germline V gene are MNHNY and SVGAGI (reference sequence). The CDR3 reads CASSPGLAGGYEQYF. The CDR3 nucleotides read TGTGCCAGCAGTCCGGGACTAGCGGGAGGGTACGAGCAGTACTTC.

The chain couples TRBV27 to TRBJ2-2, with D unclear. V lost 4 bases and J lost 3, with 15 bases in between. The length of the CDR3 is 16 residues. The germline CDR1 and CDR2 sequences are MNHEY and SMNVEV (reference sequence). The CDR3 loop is CASSSLERAYTGELFF. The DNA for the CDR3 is TGTGCCAGCAGTTCGCTAGAAAGGGCGTACACCGGGGAGCTGTTTTTT.

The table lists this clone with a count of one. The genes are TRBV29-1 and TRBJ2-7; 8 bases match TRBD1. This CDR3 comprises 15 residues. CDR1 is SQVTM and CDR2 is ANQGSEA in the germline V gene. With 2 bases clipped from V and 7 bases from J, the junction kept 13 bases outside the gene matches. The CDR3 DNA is TGCAGCGTTGAACCCGCAGGGGGCGCAGGGGTTGAGCAGTACTTC. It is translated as CSVEPAGGAGVEQYF.